The 18 T cell receptor beta chains in this list originate from one sample, sequenced in a study of tumor-infiltrating lymphocytes in primary liver carcinoma. RNA and DNA were co-extracted from approximately 20-30 mg of unsorted bulk tissue. Constant-region priming of about 520 ng total RNA yielded TCR beta cDNA. Employing slightly modified ARM-PCR, three nested multiplex PCR rounds were run, and these gave rise to the TCR beta libraries. Rounds one and two of PCR, each of roughly 10 cycles, were primed with TRBV1-TRBV30 forward primers and a C-beta reverse primer. In TCRdb, the multiplex PCR reads were re-called with MiXCR into one record per CDR3 protein. The sample holds some 21,000 distinct CDR3 sequences, nearly 80% seen once. Material: liver tumor tissue from sampling region 1. The sample's subset: tumor region T1, superior pole. The receptors derive from a woman under 40 with primary liver carcinoma and hepatitis B virus infection.

This clonotype was counted ten times or more. CDR3 DNA: TGCGCCAGCAGCTTGGATACAGGGGGCACTGAAGCTTTCTTT. This encodes CASSLDTGGTEAFF. The chain couples TRBV5-1 to TRBJ1-1; 8 nucleotides align to TRBD1. Germline CDR1 and CDR2: SGHRS and YFSETQ. V lost 0 bases and J lost 4; bases outside the gene matches: 2. The CDR3 loop spans 14 amino acids.

Worth noting for this clonotype: As the CDR3 is not closed by the conserved phenylalanine or tryptophan, this likely results from a read error. The DNA is left out, because the CDR3 cannot be placed on it with certainty; the CDR3 is given as TCRdb lists it. The chain joins TRBV4-2 to TRBJ1-1; the tabulated D call, TRBD1, remains unverified against the DNA. The germline CDR1 and CDR2 sequences are LGHNA and YNFKEQ. With termini counted, the CDR3 has 16 amino acids. CDR3 residues: CASSPVEGRGNTETFI.

In its sample, this clonotype was seen many times. The rearrangement links TRBV6-6 to TRBJ1-4; 10 positions agree with TRBD1. J was trimmed by 0 bases and V by 4 bases; bases with no gene match: 5. Germline V gene data show CDR1 as MNHNY and CDR2 as SVGAGI (reference sequence). This CDR3 region has 17 residues. The CDR3 reads CASSFGTGATTNEKLFF. The CDR3 DNA reads as TGTGCCAGCAGTTTTGGGACAGGGGCGACAACTAATGAAAAACTGTTTTTT.

About this clonotype itself: One end of the junction fails to match germline, which may point to a read error. The rearrangement links TRBV6-1 to TRBJ2-7; 8 nucleotides line up with TRBD1. Germline V gene lookup returns CDR1 MNHNS and CDR2 SASEGT. This CDR3 comprises 14 residues. CDR3 in DNA: TGTGGCAGCAGTGACGGGACAGGCGGTTACGAGCGGTACTTC. This sequence encodes CGSSDGTGGYERYF.

Of note for this clonotype: An end of the junction does not agree with germline; a read error may underlie this. The chain combines TRBV11-2 with TRBJ2-1; a weak D match, TRBD1 (5 bases). In germline, CDR1 is SGHAT, CDR2 FQNNGV. There are 11 residues in the CDR3. The CDR3 here is CTSRQLSEHFF. The DNA of the CDR3 is TGTACCAGCCGACAGCTTAGTGAGCACTTCTTC.

The rearrangement joins TRBV11-2 to TRBJ2-1; D not certain. CDR3 length: 13 residues. Germline-derived CDR1 and CDR2 are SGHAT and FQNNGV. V was clipped by 5 bases and J by 8 bases, with 13 bases between them. The CDR3 spells CASSPRLADEQFF. The CDR3 DNA is TGTGCCAGCAGCCCCCGTTTAGCCGATGAGCAGTTCTTC. Full variable domain (rest looked up from reference TRBV11-2 and TRBJ2-1): EAGVAQSPRYKIIEKRQSVAFWCNPISGHATLYWYQQILGQGPKLLIQFQNNGVVDDSQLPKDRFSAERLKGVDSTLKIQPAKLEDSAVYLCASSPRLADEQFFGPGTRLTVL.

The gene calls are TRBV7-8 and TRBJ2-7; 9 nucleotides match TRBD2. J lost 7 bases, V lost 10 bases, and 20 bases had no gene match. This CDR3 spans 16 amino acids. CDR1 is SGHVS and CDR2 is FQNEAQ in the germline V gene. DNA of the CDR3: TGTGCCAACAACCCATTACTAGCGGGCGAAGGCCTTGAGCAGTACTTC. Amino acid sequence: CANNPLLAGEGLEQYF.

Points on this clonotype: The DNA is left out, because the CDR3 cannot be placed on it with certainty; the CDR3 is given as TCRdb lists it. The chain recombines TRBV11-1 with TRBJ2-7. The length of the CDR3 is 13 amino acids, counting both ends. CDR1 and CDR2 from the germline V gene are SGHAT and FQDESV (reference sequence). This CDR3 reads CTSSLGYYCEQYF.

With respect to this clonotype: Sequence at one end of the junction differs from germline and may be a read error. The chain uses TRBV29-1 and TRBJ2-2; possible D gene TRBD2, 5 bases. CDR1 is SQVTM and CDR2 is ANQGSEA in the germline V gene. The CDR3 length is 13 residues. The CDR3 coding sequence is TGCAGCGTTGGGAGACGAGACATCGGGGAGCCGTTATTT. It yields the protein CSVGRRDIGEPLF.

This clonotype was picked up many times. With a much larger clone just one base away, this may be a read error. The CDR3 end shows no conserved phenylalanine or tryptophan, and so a read error is likely. V usage is TRBV7-3 and J usage is TRBJ2-1; 8 bases agree with TRBD2. The V and J ends lost 4 bases and 0 bases, in that order; junction bases with no gene match: 5. CDR3 length equals 16 residues. Per germline, CDR1 SGHTA and CDR2 FQGTGA. CDR3 sequence reads: CASSSTSGSSYNEQFL. The CDR3 coding sequence is TGTGCCAGCAGCTCCACGAGCGGGAGCTCCTACAATGAGCAGTTCCTC.

Concerning this clonotype: At one end, the junction sequence differs from germline, possibly due to a read error. This chain links TRBV10-3 with TRBJ2-1; no clear D. The CDR3 has 14 amino acids. Per the germline V gene, CDR1 is ENHRY and CDR2 is SYGVKD. CDR3 region: CAISPTATLDERFF. CDR3 DNA: TGCGCCATCAGTCCCACGGCGACCCTGGATGAGCGGTTCTTC.

As for this clonotype: One end of the junction does not line up with germline, which may come from a read error. This rearrangement joins TRBV5-4 to TRBJ2-7; D possibly corresponds to TRBD2 (7 bases). CDR3 size: 17 residues. Germline V lookup: CDR1 SGHNT, CDR2 YYREEE (reference sequence). CDR3 nucleotides: TGTGCCAGCAGCTATGAGGGGGACCACATTTGGGGGGGCGAGCTGTACTTC. It specifies CASSYEGDHIWGGELYF.

The chain carries TRBV4-1 and TRBJ2-1; D is uncertain. The germline CDR1 and CDR2 sequences are MGHRA and YSYEKL. Trimming shortened V by 0 bases and J by 5 bases, and 11 bases separated the two germline ends. The length of the CDR3 is 15 residues. In DNA, the CDR3 is TGCGCCAGCAGCCAAGATCCCGGCCCACACAATGAGCAGTTCTTC. This gives the protein CASSQDPGPHNEQFF.

This clonotype was detected once. At one end, the junction sequence differs from germline, possibly due to a read error. The gene calls are TRBV10-3 and TRBJ2-5, with no clear D. The germline gives CDR1 ENHRY, CDR2 SYGVKD. The CDR3 loop spans 15 amino acids. Here the CDR3 reads CAISESATRQEAHYF. The CDR3 DNA reads as TGTGCTATCAGTGAGTCGGCTACCAGACAAGAGGCCCACTACTTC.

This chain links TRBV10-3 with TRBJ2-1; D gene unclear. The DNA end favors TRBJ2-7, so the J call may be wrong. Germline loops: CDR1 ENHRY, CDR2 SYGVKD. The CDR3 extends over 14 amino acids. The CDR3 coding sequence is TGTGCCATCGGTCCCACGGCGACCCGGGTTGAGCAGTACTTC. It is translated as CAIGPTATRVEQYF.

Turning to this clonotype: An end of the junction does not agree with germline; a read error may underlie this. This chain joins TRBV11-2 and TRBJ2-1; D unresolved. Per germline, CDR1 SGHAT and CDR2 FQNNGV. CDR3 length equals 14 residues. The CDR3 protein is CVSSSFYGSNEQFF. CDR3 DNA: TGTGTCAGCAGCTCTTTTTATGGGTCCAATGAGCAGTTCTTC.

Of note for this clonotype: A junction boundary mismatches the germline segment, possibly from a read error. J is TRBJ2-1 and V is TRBV5-1, with D perhaps TRBD2 (5 bases). The CDR3 covers 16 residues. The germline CDR1 and CDR2 sequences are SGHRS and YFSETQ. As DNA, the CDR3 is TGCGCCGGCACCCCGTCCCCAGACTATTCCTACAATGAACAGTTGTTC. It codes for CAGTPSPDYSYNEQLF.

In regard to this clonotype: Sequence at one end of the junction differs from germline and may be a read error. The chain carries TRBV4-1 and TRBJ2-3, with D possibly being TRBD2 (5 bases). In germline, CDR1 is MGHRA, CDR2 YSYEKL. This CDR3 contains 16 residues. The CDR3: CASSAPGRGFSDTQYF. The CDR3, as DNA: TGTGCCAGTAGCGCGCCTGGACGGGGTTTCTCAGATACGCAGTATTTT.